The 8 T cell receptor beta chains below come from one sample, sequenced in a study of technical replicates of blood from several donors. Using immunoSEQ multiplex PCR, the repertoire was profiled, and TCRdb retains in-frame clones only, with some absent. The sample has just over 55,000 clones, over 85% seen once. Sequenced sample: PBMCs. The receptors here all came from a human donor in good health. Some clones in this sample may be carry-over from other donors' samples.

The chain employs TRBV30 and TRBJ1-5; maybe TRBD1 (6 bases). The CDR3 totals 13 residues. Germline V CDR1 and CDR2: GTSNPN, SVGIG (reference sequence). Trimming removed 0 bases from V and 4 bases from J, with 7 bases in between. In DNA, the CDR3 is TGTGCCTGGAGTGTTACAGGGAATCAGCCCCAGCATTTT. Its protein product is CAWSVTGNQPQHF.

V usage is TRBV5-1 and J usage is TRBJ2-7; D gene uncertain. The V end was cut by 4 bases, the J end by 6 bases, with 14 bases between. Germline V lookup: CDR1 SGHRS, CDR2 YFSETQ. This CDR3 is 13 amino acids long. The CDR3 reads CASSPAGPGEQYF. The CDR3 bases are TGCGCCAGCAGCCCCGCCGGTCCCGGCGAGCAGTACTTC.

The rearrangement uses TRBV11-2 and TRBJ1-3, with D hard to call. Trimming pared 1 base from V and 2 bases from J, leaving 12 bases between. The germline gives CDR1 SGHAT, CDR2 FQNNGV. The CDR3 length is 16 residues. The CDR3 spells CASSLGERAPGNTIYF. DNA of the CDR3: TGTGCCAGCAGCTTAGGGGAGCGAGCACCTGGAAACACCATATATTTT. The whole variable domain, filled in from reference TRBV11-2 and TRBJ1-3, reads EAGVAQSPRYKIIEKRQSVAFWCNPISGHATLYWYQQILGQGPKLLIQFQNNGVVDDSQLPKDRFSAERLKGVDSTLKIQPAKLEDSAVYLCASSLGERAPGNTIYFGEGSWLTVV.

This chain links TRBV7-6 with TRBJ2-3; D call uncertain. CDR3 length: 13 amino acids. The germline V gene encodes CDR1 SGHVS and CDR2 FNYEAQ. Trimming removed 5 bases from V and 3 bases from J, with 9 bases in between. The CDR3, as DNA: TGTGCCAGCAGCACCGCGGTAACAGATACGCAGTATTTT. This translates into CASSTAVTDTQYF. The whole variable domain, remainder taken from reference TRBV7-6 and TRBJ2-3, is GAGVSQSPRYKVTKRGQDVALRCDPISGHVSLYWYRQALGQGPEFLTYFNYEAQQDKSGLPNDRFSAERPEGSISTLTIQRTEQRDSAMYRCASSTAVTDTQYFGPGTRLTVL.

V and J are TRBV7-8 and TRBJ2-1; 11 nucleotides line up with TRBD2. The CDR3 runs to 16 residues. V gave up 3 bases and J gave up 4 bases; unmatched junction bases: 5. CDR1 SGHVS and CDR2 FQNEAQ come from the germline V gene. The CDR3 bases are TGTGCCAGCAGCTTCGGGACTAGCGGTATTTACAATGAGCAGTTCTTC. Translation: CASSFGTSGIYNEQFF.

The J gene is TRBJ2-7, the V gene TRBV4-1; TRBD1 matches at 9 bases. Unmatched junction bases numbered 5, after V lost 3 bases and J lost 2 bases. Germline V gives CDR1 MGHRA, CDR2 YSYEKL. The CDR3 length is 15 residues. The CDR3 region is CASSQPGQGTYEQYF. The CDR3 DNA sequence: TGCGCCAGCAGCCAGCCGGGACAGGGTACCTACGAGCAGTACTTC.

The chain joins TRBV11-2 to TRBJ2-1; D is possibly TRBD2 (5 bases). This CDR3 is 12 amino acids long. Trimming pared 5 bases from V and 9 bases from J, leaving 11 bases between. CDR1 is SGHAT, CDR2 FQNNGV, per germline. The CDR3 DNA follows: TGTGCCAGCAGCATACTAGGTTCTGAGCAGTTCTTC. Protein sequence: CASSILGSEQFF.

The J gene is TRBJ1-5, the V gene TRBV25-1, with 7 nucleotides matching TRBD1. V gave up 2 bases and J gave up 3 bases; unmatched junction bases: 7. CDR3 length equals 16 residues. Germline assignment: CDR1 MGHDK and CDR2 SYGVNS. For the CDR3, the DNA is TGTGCCAGCAGTGAAGAGGCAGGGGGTTTCAATCAGCCCCAGCATTTT. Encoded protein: CASSEEAGGFNQPQHF.